This TCR beta chain was found in a study of CD8 T cells in Susac syndrome. Random hexamers served to reverse transcribe about 0.45 to 1 ug RNA. Each CDR3 protein gets one entry after TCRdb re-called the immunoSEQ multiplex PCR reads with MiXCR. The table includes roughly 150,000 distinct CDR3 sequences, around 95% detected once. The V end lost 5 bases, the J end lost 0 bases, and 13 bases lay between the germline ends. Germline loops: CDR1 PRHDT, CDR2 FYEKMQ (reference sequence). The CDR3 sequence is 15 residues long. This chain links TRBV13 with TRBJ1-2; D is perhaps TRBD1 (6 bases). The source is a human donor with multiple sclerosis. Sequencing was carried out using CD8+ T cells from PBMCs. In nucleotides, the CDR3 is TGTGCCAGCAGCCAGCAGGGGTCGGCTAACTATGGCTACACCTTC. Residues: CASSQQGSANYGYTF.